This is a list of T cell receptor beta chains from one sample in a study of blood T cells in healthy people across ages. TCRdb itself ran the 5' RACE reads through MiXCR, one entry per CDR3 protein. The repertoire consists of some 1.5 million distinct CDR3 sequences, with about 45% occurring once and the leading ten covering less than 5%. The specimen was blood. Receptors originate from a woman younger than 35 in good health. CDR3s include the opening cysteine and the closing phenylalanine or tryptophan. The D gene is left open where the match is weak. Clone size is not always given. Where it is, it says once, few, many or a class for expanded clones.

clone_size	v_call	j_call	d_call	cdr3_aa	cdr3_nt
.	TRBV7-9	TRBJ2-2	TRBD1	CASSTGEWTGELFF	TGTGCCAGCTCGACAGGGGAGTGGACCGGGGAGCTGTTTTTT
.	TRBV29-1	TRBJ1-2	TRBD1	CSVEETGFGYTF	TGCAGCGTTGAAGAGACAGGGTTTGGCTACACCTTC
few	TRBV29-1	TRBJ1-4	.	CSVEVGVDEKLFF	TGCAGCGTTGAGGTTGGGGTTGATGAAAAACTGTTTTTT
once	TRBV20-1	TRBJ2-1	.	CSALGPLVYNEQFF	TGCAGTGCTCTAGGGCCGTTAGTCTACAATGAGCAGTTCTTC
once	TRBV7-2	TRBJ2-7	.	CASSSPRGLVYEQYF	TGTGCCAGCAGCTCCCCCAGGGGCTTAGTATACGAGCAGTACTTC
.	TRBV15	TRBJ2-5	.	CATSRSAGTSYQETQYF	TGTGCCACCAGCAGATCTGCCGGGACATCGTACCAAGAGACCCAGTACTTC
few	TRBV27	TRBJ2-7	.	CASSLWQGPSYEQYF	TGTGCCAGCAGCTTGTGGCAGGGGCCCTCCTACGAGCAGTACTTC
once	TRBV13	TRBJ2-5	.	CASSAYERYF	TGTGCCAGCAGCGCCTACGAGCGGTACTTC
few	TRBV2	TRBJ2-1	.	CASSASGSRVYNEQFF	TGTGCCAGCAGCGCCTCGGGGTCGCGAGTGTACAATGAGCAGTTCTTC
few	TRBV12-3/TRBV12-4	TRBJ2-2	.	CASTPLGAGTGELFF	TGTGCCAGCACCCCTTTGGGAGCTGGAACCGGGGAGCTGTTTTTT
.	TRBV29-1	TRBJ2-7	TRBD2	CSVVLRTSKGEQYF	TGCAGCGTTGTCCTAAGGACTAGCAAGGGTGAGCAGTACTTC
.	TRBV28	TRBJ2-5	TRBD1	CASIPGQGWKQETQYF	TGTGCCAGCATACCGGGACAGGGGTGGAAGCAAGAGACCCAGTACTTC
.	TRBV27	TRBJ2-7	.	CASIFGGGAYEQYF	TGTGCCAGCATTTTTGGTGGGGGAGCGTACGAGCAGTACTTC
.	TRBV12-3/TRBV12-4	TRBJ2-5	.	CASSVEIIQETQYF	TGTGCCAGCAGTGTAGAAATAATCCAAGAGACCCAGTACTTC
once	TRBV12-3/TRBV12-4	TRBJ2-3	.	CASNPSDTQYF	TGTGCCAGCAATCCGTCGGATACGCAGTATTTT
once	TRBV20-1	TRBJ1-5	TRBD1	CSASRDRYQPQHF	TGCAGTGCTAGTCGGGACAGATATCAGCCCCAGCATTTT